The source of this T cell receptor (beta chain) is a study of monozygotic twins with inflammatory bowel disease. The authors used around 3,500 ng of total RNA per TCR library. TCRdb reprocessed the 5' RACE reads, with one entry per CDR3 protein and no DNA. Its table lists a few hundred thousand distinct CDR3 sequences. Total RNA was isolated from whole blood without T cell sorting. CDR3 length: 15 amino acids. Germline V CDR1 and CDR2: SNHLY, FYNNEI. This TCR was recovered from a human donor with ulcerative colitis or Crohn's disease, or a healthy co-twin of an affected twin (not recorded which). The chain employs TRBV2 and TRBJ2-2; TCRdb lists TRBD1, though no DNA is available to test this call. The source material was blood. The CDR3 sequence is CASIPAPENTGELFF.